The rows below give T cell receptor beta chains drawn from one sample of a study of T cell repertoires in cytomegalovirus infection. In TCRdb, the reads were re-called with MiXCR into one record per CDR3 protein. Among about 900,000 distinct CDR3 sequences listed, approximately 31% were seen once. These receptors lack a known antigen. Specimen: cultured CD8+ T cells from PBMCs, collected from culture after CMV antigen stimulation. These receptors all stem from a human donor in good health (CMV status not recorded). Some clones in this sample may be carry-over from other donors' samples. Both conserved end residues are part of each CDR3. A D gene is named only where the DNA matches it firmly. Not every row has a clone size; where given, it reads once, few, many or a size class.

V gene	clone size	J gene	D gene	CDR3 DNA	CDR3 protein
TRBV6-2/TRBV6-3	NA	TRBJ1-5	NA	TGTGCCAGCAGTTACGGGGCAGGCTTCAATCAGCCCCAGCATTTT	CASSYGAGFNQPQHF
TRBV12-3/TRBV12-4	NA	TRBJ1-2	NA	TGTGCCAGCCTAGGTCACGGGACCTATGGCTACACCTTC	CASLGHGTYGYTF
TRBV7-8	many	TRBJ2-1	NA	TGTGCCAGCAGCTTGAGTTCAGGGGGGTACTACAATGAGCAGTTCTTC	CASSLSSGGYYNEQFF
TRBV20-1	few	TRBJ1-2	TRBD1	TGCAGTGTGCTACCACCTATCTCGACAGGGGGCCGTCCTAACTATGGCTACACCTTC	CSVLPPISTGGRPNYGYTF
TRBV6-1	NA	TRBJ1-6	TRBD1	TGTGCCAGCAGTTGGACAGGCGAAGACTATAATTCACCCCTCCACTTT	CASSWTGEDYNSPLHF
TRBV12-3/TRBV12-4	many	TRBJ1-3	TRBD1	TGTGCCAGCAGTTTTTGGGGCGGACAGGGGCTGTCTGGAAACACCATATATTTT	CASSFWGGQGLSGNTIYF
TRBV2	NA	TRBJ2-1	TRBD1	TGTGCCAGAGAGACAGGGGACAATGAGCAGTTCTTC	CARETGDNEQFF
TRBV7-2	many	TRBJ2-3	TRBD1	TGTGCCAGCAGCTTAGGGGACCGGGACAGGGGAAGGGATACGCAGTATTTT	CASSLGDRDRGRDTQYF
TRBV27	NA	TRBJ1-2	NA	TGTGCCAGCAAGAGGGCACAACCTAACTATGGCTACACCTTC	CASKRAQPNYGYTF
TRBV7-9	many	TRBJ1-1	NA	TGTGCCAGCAGCTTAAATCGGGGAGAGGCTTTCTTT	CASSLNRGEAFF
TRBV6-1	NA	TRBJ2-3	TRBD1	TGTGCCAGCAGTAGGGACAGGGGGCTCACAGATACGCAGTATTTT	CASSRDRGLTDTQYF
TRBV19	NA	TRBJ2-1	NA	TGTGCCAGTAGTATCTGGGGAGAGGGGCACAATGAGCAGTTCTTC	CASSIWGEGHNEQFF
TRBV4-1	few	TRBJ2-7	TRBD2	TGCGCCAGCAGCCAGACCTCGGGACTAGCTTACGAGCAGTACTTC	CASSQTSGLAYEQYF
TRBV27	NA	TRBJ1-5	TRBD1	TGTGCCAGCAGCCCCGGGACAGGGGGCAATCATCCCCAGCATTTT	CASSPGTGGNHPQHF
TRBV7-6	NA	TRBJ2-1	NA	TGTGCCAGCAGCTTAGCCGGGTTGGGGGATGAGCAGTTCTTC	CASSLAGLGDEQFF
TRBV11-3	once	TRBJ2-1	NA	TGTGCCAGCAGCCCAACTCCGGAGAATGAGCAGTTCTTC	CASSPTPENEQFF
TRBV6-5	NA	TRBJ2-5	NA	TGTGCCAGCAGTTACGCGACCCGGGCCACGAGGGCCCAGTACTTC	CASSYATRATRAQYF
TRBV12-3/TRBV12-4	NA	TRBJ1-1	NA	TGTGCCAGCAGTCCGTCCGGAGAGATGAACACTGCTTTCTTT	CASSPSGEMNTAFF
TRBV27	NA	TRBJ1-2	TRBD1	TGTGCCAGCAGTTTAATAGGGGACAGGGGCTATGGCTATACCTTC	CASSLIGDRGYGYTF
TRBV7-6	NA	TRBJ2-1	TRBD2	TGTGCCAGCAGCTACTTTAGCGGGGGGGTCGACAATGAGCAGTTCTTC	CASSYFSGGVDNEQFF
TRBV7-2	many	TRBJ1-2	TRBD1	TGTGCCAGCAGCGCCCCAGGGACAGCCAACTATGGCTACACCTTC	CASSAPGTANYGYTF
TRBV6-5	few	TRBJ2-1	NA	TGTGCCAGCAGCCCGTCTTCTCTCGGGGGAATTGACAATGAGCAGTTCTTC	CASSPSSLGGIDNEQFF
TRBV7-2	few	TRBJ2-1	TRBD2	TGTGCCAGCAGCCCCCTGGGGAGCGGGACCGGAAGGGAGCAGTTCTTC	CASSPLGSGTGREQFF
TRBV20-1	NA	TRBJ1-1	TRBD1	TGCAGTGCTAGATATACGGGACAGGGGGCTGTCGCTTTCTTT	CSARYTGQGAVAFF
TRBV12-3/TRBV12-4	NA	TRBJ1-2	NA	TGTGCCAGCAGAGACCCGGTTGGCTACACCTTC	CASRDPVGYTF
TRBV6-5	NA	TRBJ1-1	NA	TGTGCCAGCAGTTACTCGCGCGGCTTCACTGAAGCTTTCTTT	CASSYSRGFTEAFF
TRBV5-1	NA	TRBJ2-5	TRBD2	TGCGCCAGCAGCAAGGCACTAGCGGGGGTTAACCAAGAGACCCAGTACTTC	CASSKALAGVNQETQYF
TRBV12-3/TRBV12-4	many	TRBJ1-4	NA	TGTGCCAGCAGTTTCATACTCGACAGGCCAAATGAAAAACTGTTTTTT	CASSFILDRPNEKLFF
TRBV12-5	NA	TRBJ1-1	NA	TGTGCTAGTGGTCTCGACAGGAACACTGAAGCTTTCTTT	CASGLDRNTEAFF
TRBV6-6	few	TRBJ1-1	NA	TGTGCCAGCAGTTTCACAATCCCACAGAAATTGGGGATGAACACTGAAGCTTTCTTT	CASSFTIPQKLGMNTEAFF
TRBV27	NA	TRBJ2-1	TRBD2	TGTGCCAGCAGCCGACGAGCGGGGGGGAATAATGAGCAGTTCTTC	CASSRRAGGNNEQFF
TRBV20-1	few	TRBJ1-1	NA	TGCAGTGCTAGAGATCTGCAGGCTATGAACACTGAAGCTTTCTTT	CSARDLQAMNTEAFF